This record concerns one T cell receptor (beta chain) sequence. CDR1 and CDR2 (germline): SGHRS, YFSETQ. There are 13 residues in the CDR3. V lost 5 bases to trimming and J lost 2 bases, with 9 bases between them. Unique molecular identifiers were incorporated when the TCRbeta library was constructed. TCRdb re-called the PCR reads through MiXCR, storing one row per CDR3 protein. The table records some 340,000 distinct CDR3 sequences, 9% to 12% of them present only once. The data were taken from a study of T-cell reconstitution after alpha-beta-depleted transplantation in children. The sample here was PBMCs from the stem cell graft donor, taken from the stem cell graft. The receptor's source is a human donor who donated a stem cell graft to a child with acute lymphoblastic leukemia. The rearrangement joins TRBV5-1 to TRBJ2-3; D gene ambiguous. The CDR3 reads CASSVRYTDTQYF. CDR3 DNA: TGCGCCAGCAGTGTACGGTACACAGATACGCAGTATTTT.